This T cell receptor beta chain was observed in a study of cytomegalovirus exposure and HLA in healthy donors. Concerning this clone: The target antigen is unknown.

General observations from the study: Rarity characterized most TCR sequences, yet some public TCRs appeared in many donors.

Germline lookup yields CDR1 WSHSY and CDR2 SAAADI. The CDR3 length is 16 residues. Deletions cut 5 bases from V and 0 bases from J, with 14 bases between. 13 Jbeta primers and 60 Vbeta primers were used for the PCR. TCRdb's table, derived via immunoSEQ multiplex PCR, lists solely in-frame clones and lacks some. The repertoire holds 100,000 to 150,000 clones, 83% seen once, with approximately 3.6% in the top ten. The clonotype originates from a woman aged 40 to 49 in good health and CMV-seropositive. The V and J genes are TRBV10-2 and TRBJ2-1, with TRBD2 as a possible D gene (6 bases). The source material was PBMCs. The CDR3: CASSPGTDSSYNEQFF. The CDR3 DNA reads TGCGCCAGCAGTCCCGGGACTGATAGCTCCTACAATGAGCAGTTCTTC.